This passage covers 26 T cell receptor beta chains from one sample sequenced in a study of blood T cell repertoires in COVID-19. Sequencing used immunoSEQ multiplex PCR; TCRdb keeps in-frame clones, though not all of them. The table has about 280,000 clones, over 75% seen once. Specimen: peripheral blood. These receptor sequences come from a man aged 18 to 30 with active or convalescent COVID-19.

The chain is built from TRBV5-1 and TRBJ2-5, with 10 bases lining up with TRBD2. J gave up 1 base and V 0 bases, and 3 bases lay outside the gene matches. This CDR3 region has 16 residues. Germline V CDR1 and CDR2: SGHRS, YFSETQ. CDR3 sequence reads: CASSLASSGGQETQYF. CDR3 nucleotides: TGCGCCAGCAGCTTGGCCTCTAGCGGGGGCCAAGAGACCCAGTACTTC.

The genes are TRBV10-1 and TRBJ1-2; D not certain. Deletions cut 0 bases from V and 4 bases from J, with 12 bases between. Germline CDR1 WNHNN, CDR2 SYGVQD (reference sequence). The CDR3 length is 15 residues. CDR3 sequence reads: CASSESRGPIYGYTF. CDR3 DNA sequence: TGCGCCAGCAGTGAGTCCCGGGGTCCTATCTATGGCTACACCTTC.

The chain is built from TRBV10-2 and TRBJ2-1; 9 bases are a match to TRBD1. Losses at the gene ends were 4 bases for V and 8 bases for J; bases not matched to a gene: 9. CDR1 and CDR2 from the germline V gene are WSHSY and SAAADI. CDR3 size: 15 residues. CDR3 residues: CASSVQGAGPYEQFF. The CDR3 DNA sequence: TGCGCCAGCAGTGTACAGGGGGCCGGGCCCTATGAGCAGTTCTTC.

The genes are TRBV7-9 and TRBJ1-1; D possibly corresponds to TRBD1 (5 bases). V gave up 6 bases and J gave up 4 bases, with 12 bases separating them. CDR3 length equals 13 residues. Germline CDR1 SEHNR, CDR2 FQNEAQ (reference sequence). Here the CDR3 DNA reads TGTGCCAGCAGTTCGGGTAGGGGCACTGAAGCTTTCTTT. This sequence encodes CASSSGRGTEAFF.

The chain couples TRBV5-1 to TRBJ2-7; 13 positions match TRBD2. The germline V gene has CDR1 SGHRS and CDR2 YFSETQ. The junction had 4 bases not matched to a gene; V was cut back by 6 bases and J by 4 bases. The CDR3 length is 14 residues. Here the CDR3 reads CASKPGLAGYEQYF. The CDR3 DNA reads TGCGCCAGCAAGCCGGGACTAGCGGGGTACGAGCAGTACTTC.

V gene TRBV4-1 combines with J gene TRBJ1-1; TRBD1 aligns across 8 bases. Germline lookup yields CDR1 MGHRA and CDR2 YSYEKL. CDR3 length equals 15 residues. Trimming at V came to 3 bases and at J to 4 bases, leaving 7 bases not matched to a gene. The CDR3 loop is CASSQTQGAFTEAFF. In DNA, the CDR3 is TGCGCCAGCAGCCAGACGCAGGGGGCGTTCACTGAAGCTTTCTTT.

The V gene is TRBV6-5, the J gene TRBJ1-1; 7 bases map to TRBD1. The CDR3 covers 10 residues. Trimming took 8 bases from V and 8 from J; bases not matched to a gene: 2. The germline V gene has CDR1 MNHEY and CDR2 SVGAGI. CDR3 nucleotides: TGTGCCAGCGGGGACAGAGAAGCTTTCTTT. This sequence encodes CASGDREAFF.

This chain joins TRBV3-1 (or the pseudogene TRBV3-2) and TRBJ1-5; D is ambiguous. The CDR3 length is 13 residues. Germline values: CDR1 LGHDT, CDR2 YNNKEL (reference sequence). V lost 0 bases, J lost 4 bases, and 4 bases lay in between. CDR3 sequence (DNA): TGTGCCAGCAGCCAAGAAGAGAATCAGCCCCAGCATTTT. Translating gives CASSQEENQPQHF.

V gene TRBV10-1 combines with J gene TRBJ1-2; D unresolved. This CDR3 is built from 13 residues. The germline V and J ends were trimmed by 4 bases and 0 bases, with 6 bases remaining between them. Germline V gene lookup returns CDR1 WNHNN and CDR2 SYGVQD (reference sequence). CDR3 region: CASSAGTNYGYTF. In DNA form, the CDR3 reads TGCGCCAGCAGTGCGGGGACTAACTATGGCTACACCTTC.

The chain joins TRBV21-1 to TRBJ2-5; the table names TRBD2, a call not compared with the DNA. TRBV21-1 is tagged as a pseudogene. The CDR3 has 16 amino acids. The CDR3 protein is CASSPRTSRTAETQYF. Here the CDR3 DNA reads TGTGCCAGCAGCCCAAGGACTAGTCGAACGGCAGAGACCCAGTACTTC.

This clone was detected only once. The CDR3 spells CATSTGAGGVDTQYF. The CDR3 coding sequence is TGTGCCACCTCTACGGGGGCGGGGGGGGTAGATACGCAGTATTTT. This chain connects TRBV6-1 to TRBJ2-3; 9 bases align to TRBD2. J lost 5 bases, V lost 10 bases, and 13 bases had no gene match. Per the germline V gene, CDR1 is MNHNS and CDR2 is SASEGT. CDR3 length: 15 residues.

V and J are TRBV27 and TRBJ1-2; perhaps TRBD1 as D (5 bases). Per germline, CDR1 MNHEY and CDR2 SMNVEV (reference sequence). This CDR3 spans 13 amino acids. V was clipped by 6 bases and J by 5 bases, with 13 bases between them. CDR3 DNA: TGTGCCAGCAGCCCTAGACAGACTTATGGCTACACCTTC. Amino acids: CASSPRQTYGYTF.

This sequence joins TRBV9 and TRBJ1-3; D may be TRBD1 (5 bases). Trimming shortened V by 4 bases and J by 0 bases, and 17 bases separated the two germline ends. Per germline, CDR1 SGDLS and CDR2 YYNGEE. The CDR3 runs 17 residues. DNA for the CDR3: TGTGCCAGCAGCCCTACAGGACCAACGATCTCTGGAAACACCATATATTTT. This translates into CASSPTGPTISGNTIYF.

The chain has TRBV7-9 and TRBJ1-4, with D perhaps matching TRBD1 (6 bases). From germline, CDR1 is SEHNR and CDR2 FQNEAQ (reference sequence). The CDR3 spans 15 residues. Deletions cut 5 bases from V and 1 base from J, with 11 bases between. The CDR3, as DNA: TGTGCCAGCAGCGCGGACAGTGTAACTAATGAAAAACTGTTTTTT. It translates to CASSADSVTNEKLFF.

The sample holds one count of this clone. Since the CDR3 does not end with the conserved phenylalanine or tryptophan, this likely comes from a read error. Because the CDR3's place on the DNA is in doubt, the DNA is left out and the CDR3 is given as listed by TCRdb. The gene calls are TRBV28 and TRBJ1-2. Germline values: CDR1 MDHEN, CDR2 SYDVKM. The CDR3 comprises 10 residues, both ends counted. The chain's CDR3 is CASSSPGTEV.

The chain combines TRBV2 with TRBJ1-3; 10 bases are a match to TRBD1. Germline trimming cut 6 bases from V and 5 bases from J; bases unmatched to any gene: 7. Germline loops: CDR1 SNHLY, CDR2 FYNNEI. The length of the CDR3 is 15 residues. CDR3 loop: CASRTGTGARNTIYF. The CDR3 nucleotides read TGTGCCAGCAGGACCGGGACAGGGGCCCGAAACACCATATATTTT.

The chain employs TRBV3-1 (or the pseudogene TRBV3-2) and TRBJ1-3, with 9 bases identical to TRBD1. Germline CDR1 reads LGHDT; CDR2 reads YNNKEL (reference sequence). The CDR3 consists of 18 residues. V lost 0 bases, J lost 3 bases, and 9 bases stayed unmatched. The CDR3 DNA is TGTGCCAGCAGCCAAGATCTTGACGGGACAGGGTTTGGAAACACCATATATTTT. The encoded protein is CASSQDLDGTGFGNTIYF.

CDR3 region: CASSQDSRGYTF. As DNA, the CDR3 is TGCGCCAGCAGCCAAGATAGCCGGGGCTACACCTTC. This sequence joins TRBV4-3 and TRBJ1-2; no definite D call. There are 12 residues in the CDR3. V lost 0 bases to trimming and J lost 8 bases, with 7 bases between them. Looked up from germline, CDR1 is LGHNA and CDR2 is YSLEER.

DNA for the CDR3: TGTGCCAGCAGCTCGGGACTAGCGGGAGCCAATGAGCAGTTCTTC. This gives the protein CASSSGLAGANEQFF. This chain joins TRBV5-8 and TRBJ2-1, with 14 nucleotides matching TRBD2. Germline loops: CDR1 SGHTS, CDR2 YDEGEE. Trimming took 3 bases from V and 6 from J; bases not matched to a gene: 2. The CDR3 runs 15 residues.

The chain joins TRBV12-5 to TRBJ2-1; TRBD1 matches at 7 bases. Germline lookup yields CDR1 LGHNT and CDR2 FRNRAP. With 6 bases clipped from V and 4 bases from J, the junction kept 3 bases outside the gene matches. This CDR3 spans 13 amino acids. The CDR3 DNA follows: TGTGCTAGTGGACCGGACAGGTACAATGAGCAGTTCTTC. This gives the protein CASGPDRYNEQFF.

CDR3 residues: CASSGQGGVEGTEAFF. CDR3 DNA: TGTGCCAGCAGCGGGCAGGGAGGAGTGGAAGGCACTGAAGCTTTCTTT. The chain recombines TRBV13 with TRBJ1-1; perhaps TRBD1 as D (5 bases). This CDR3 has 16 amino acids. The ends were cut back, 5 bases at V and 4 bases at J, with 20 bases in the middle. Germline V gene lookup returns CDR1 PRHDT and CDR2 FYEKMQ (reference sequence).

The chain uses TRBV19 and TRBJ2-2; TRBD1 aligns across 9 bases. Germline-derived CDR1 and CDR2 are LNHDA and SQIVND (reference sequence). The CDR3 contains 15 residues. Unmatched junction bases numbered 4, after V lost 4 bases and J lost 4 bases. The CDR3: CASSTTGGGTGELFF. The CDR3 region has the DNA TGTGCCAGTAGTACGACAGGGGGGGGCACCGGGGAGCTGTTTTTT.

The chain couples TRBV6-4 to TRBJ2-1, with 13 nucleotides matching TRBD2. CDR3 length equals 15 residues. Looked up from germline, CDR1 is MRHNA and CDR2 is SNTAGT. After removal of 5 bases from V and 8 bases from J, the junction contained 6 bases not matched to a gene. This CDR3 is CASSTSGGASYEQFF. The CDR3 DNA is TGTGCCAGCAGTACTAGCGGGGGGGCCTCCTATGAGCAGTTCTTC.

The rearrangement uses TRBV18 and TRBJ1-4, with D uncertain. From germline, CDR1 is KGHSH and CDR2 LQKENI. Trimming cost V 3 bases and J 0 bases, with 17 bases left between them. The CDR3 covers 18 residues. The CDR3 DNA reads TGTGCCAGCTCACCTACCACGAGAATGAGAGCAACTAATGAAAAACTGTTTTTT. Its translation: CASSPTTRMRATNEKLFF.

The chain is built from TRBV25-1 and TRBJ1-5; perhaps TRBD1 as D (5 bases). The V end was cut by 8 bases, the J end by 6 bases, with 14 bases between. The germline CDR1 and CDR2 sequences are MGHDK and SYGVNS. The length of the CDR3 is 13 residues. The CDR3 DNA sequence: TGTGCCAGCGGGGGGAGAGGGACTCAGCCCCAGCATTTT. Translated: CASGGRGTQPQHF.

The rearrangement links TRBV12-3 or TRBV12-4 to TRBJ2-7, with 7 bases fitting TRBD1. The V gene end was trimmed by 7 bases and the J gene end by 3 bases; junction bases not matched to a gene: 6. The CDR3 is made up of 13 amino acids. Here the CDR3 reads CASTPDRIYEQYF. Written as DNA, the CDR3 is TGTGCCAGCACCCCGGACAGGATCTACGAGCAGTACTTC.